Listed below are T cell receptor beta chains from one sample, sequenced in a study of cytomegalovirus exposure and HLA in healthy donors. Sequencing was performed with immunoSEQ multiplex PCR; in TCRdb, only in-frame clones are kept and a portion is missing. Of about 62,000 clones listed, more than 70% are singletons. The sequenced sample was PBMCs. Source of these receptors: a man between 18 and 35 years old in good health and CMV-seronegative. The conserved cysteine and the conserved F or W are not part of the CDR3 here.

CDR3 protein	V gene	J gene
ASSSGWGRTYEQY	TRBV7-2	TRBJ2-7
AWSVRRGARETQY	TRBV30	TRBJ2-5
ASSSSRDSYEQY	TRBV7-2	TRBJ2-7
ASSYSNSEAF	TRBV6-5	TRBJ1-1
ASSEAGRGEEQY	TRBV6-1	TRBJ2-7
ASKGTSGVTDTQY	TRBV2	TRBJ2-3
ASSLGTGDVRGYT	TRBV5-1	TRBJ1-2
ASSALGGERETQY	TRBV2	TRBJ2-5
AISAGMTGLTYEQY	TRBV10-3	TRBJ2-7
ASSLMQGDTQY	TRBV11-2	TRBJ2-3
ASSERGPNYGYT	TRBV2	TRBJ1-2
ASSPPATGGGSGQF	TRBV18	TRBJ2-1
ASSGGLAGNEQF	TRBV6-5	TRBJ2-1
ASSLQGTDTQY	TRBV5-1	TRBJ2-3
ASSDSTTGPNSPLH	TRBV6-1	TRBJ1-6
ASSTNRGQTYGYT	TRBV19	TRBJ1-2
ASGPGQGSYEQY	TRBV6-1	TRBJ2-7
ASSLDWAGGTDTQY	TRBV7-7	TRBJ2-3
ASGTSGNNEQF	TRBV7-3	TRBJ2-1
ASSYPVVAGYQETQY	TRBV5-4	TRBJ2-5
ASSQTGGEEKLF	TRBV25-1	TRBJ1-4
ASSPTGRPQH	TRBV28	TRBJ1-5
ASSPWTDRDSEQY	TRBV18	TRBJ2-7
ASSLAGGVEQY	TRBV5-6	TRBJ2-7
ASSKRGQGPYEQY	TRBV7-9	TRBJ2-7
ASSRDRPGGTGELF	TRBV6-6	TRBJ2-2
ATKGAGYNSPLH	TRBV2	TRBJ1-6
ASSRGADSSNSPLH	TRBV7-2	TRBJ1-6
ASSYSRQAPSYGYT	TRBV6-5	TRBJ1-2
ASSQDMGLSEKLF	TRBV14	TRBJ1-4
ASSLPGTAAPYEQY	TRBV5-5	TRBJ2-7
SVSPVGVPQETQY	TRBV29-1	TRBJ2-5
ASSPGQFRDYGYT	TRBV9	TRBJ1-2